This entry lists 14 T cell receptor beta chains sequenced from one sample in a study of control samples from healthy donors and cancer patients. Generated by immunoSEQ multiplex PCR, the TCRdb table keeps only in-frame clones and is missing some. The data contain about 130,000 clones, about 92% of them singletons. Input material: PBMCs. The receptor source for this set is an elderly man with head and neck cancer.

This chain joins TRBV28 and TRBJ2-6; D is unclear. CDR3 size: 16 residues. Trimming took 5 bases from V and 5 from J, leaving 16 bases between them. The germline CDR1 and CDR2 sequences are MDHEN and SYDVKM. The CDR3 sequence: CASSTLTQSRANVLTF. The CDR3 coding sequence is TGTGCCAGCAGTACACTGACACAAAGTCGGGCCAACGTCCTGACTTTC.

This clone showed up just once. V gene TRBV5-1 combines with J gene TRBJ2-7; 7 positions agree with TRBD2. The CDR3 has 13 amino acids. V shed 7 bases and J 7 bases; nucleotides not matched to a gene: 11. From germline, CDR1 is SGHRS and CDR2 YFSETQ. Here the CDR3 DNA reads TGCGCCAGCGCTGCGGCGGGAGTTCGAGAGCAGTACTTC. This gives the protein CASAAAGVREQYF.

This sequence joins TRBV7-2 and TRBJ1-5; D unresolved. Trimming stripped 5 bases from V and 7 bases from J, with 12 bases between. Germline V gene sequence: CDR1 SGHTA, CDR2 FQGNSA. The CDR3 contains 13 residues. CDR3 sequence: CASSPGPIQPQHF. The CDR3 DNA reads as TGTGCCAGCAGCCCGGGTCCTATCCAGCCCCAGCATTTT.

This clone was counted between two and nine times. The chain recombines TRBV15 with TRBJ1-5; 7 nucleotides align to TRBD1. Looked up from germline, CDR1 is LNHNV and CDR2 is YYDKDF (reference sequence). Trimming took 0 bases from V and 3 from J; bases not matched to a gene: 11. The length of the CDR3 is 18 residues. CDR3 in amino acids: CATSRDLGQSPLNQPQHF. The CDR3 nucleotides are TGTGCCACCAGCAGAGATTTGGGACAGAGCCCGCTCAATCAGCCCCAGCATTTT.

The V call is TRBV10-3, the J call TRBJ2-7, with 9 positions matching TRBD2. This CDR3 comprises 18 residues. The V gene end was trimmed by 6 bases and the J gene end by 0 bases; junction bases not matched to a gene: 15. Germline V gives CDR1 ENHRY, CDR2 SYGVKD. The chain's CDR3 is CAISPRNRLADRSYEQYF. Written as DNA, the CDR3 is TGTGCCATCAGCCCCCGGAATCGACTAGCGGACCGCTCCTACGAGCAGTACTTC.

The J gene is TRBJ2-6, the V gene TRBV12-5; TRBD1 aligns across 7 bases. The germline V gene encodes CDR1 LGHNT and CDR2 FRNRAP. The CDR3 covers 14 residues. Unmatched junction bases numbered 2, after V lost 5 bases and J lost 4 bases. The DNA for the CDR3 is TGTGCTAGTGGTACAGGGGACGGGGCCAACGTCCTGACTTTC. As protein: CASGTGDGANVLTF.

The chain carries TRBV2 and TRBJ2-5; 8 bases line up with TRBD2. CDR3 length: 16 amino acids. The germline V gene has CDR1 SNHLY and CDR2 FYNNEI. After removal of 3 bases from V and 4 bases from J, the junction contained 10 bases not matched to a gene. The CDR3 reads CASSDPRGLGRETQYF. The CDR3 DNA follows: TGTGCCAGCAGTGACCCGCGGGGACTAGGCAGAGAGACCCAGTACTTC.

The chain couples TRBV30 to TRBJ1-6; D uncertain. Germline V gene sequence: CDR1 GTSNPN, CDR2 SVGIG (reference sequence). Trimming cost V 2 bases and J 2 bases, with 7 bases left between them. The length of the CDR3 is 14 residues. This CDR3 reads CAWSPLPYNSPLHF. For the CDR3, the DNA is TGTGCCTGGAGTCCCCTCCCCTATAATTCACCCCTCCACTTT.

The CDR3 nucleotides read TGTGCCAGCAGCCCCGGACAGGGGGCCTTTAACACTGAAGCTTTCTTT. Translation: CASSPGQGAFNTEAFF. This rearrangement joins TRBV7-9 to TRBJ1-1; 11 bases match TRBD1. The CDR3 runs to 16 residues. Germline values: CDR1 SEHNR, CDR2 FQNEAQ (reference sequence). V shed 5 bases, J shed 2 bases, and the junction held 7 bases outside the gene matches.

In this sample, this clone turned up a few times. The CDR3 bases are TGTGCCAGCAGCTCGGGACTAGCGGGATACAGCAATGAGCAGTTCTTC. Translating gives CASSSGLAGYSNEQFF. The V gene is TRBV11-3, the J gene TRBJ2-1, with TRBD2 matching 13 bases. The germline gives CDR1 SGHNT, CDR2 YENEEA. The CDR3 spans 16 residues. V dropped 4 bases and J dropped 6; count of bases not matched to a gene: 6. Complete variable domain (other parts from reference TRBV11-3 and TRBJ2-1): EAGVVQSPRYKIIEKKQPVAFWCNPISGHNTLYWYLQNLGQGPELLIRYENEEAVDDSQLPKDRFSAERLKGVDSTLKIQPAELGDSAVYLCASSSGLAGYSNEQFFGPGTRLTVL.

The rearrangement links TRBV18 to TRBJ2-6; D is unclear. Germline CDR1 reads KGHSH; CDR2 reads LQKENI. CDR3 size: 15 residues. Trimming stripped 4 bases from V and 4 bases from J, with 11 bases between. The CDR3 protein is CASSREGPGANVLTF. CDR3 DNA: TGTGCCAGCTCACGGGAAGGGCCCGGGGCCAACGTCCTGACTTTC.

In DNA form, the CDR3 reads TGTGCCATCAGTGACCCCACTCTAGCGGTGGATACGCAGTATTTT. Protein sequence: CAISDPTLAVDTQYF. The chain joins TRBV10-3 to TRBJ2-3; TRBD2 agrees at 7 bases. Germline V gene data show CDR1 as ENHRY and CDR2 as SYGVKD. The J segment lost 6 bases and the V segment lost 3 bases, leaving 9 bases of the junction unmatched. The CDR3 runs to 15 residues.

The chain combines TRBV5-1 with TRBJ1-2; D uncertain. The CDR3 spans 14 residues. Germline CDR1 SGHRS, CDR2 YFSETQ. The V end was cut by 0 bases, the J end by 2 bases, with 8 bases between. The CDR3 coding sequence is TGCGCCAGCAGCTTGGTTTCACAGAACTATGGCTACACCTTC. It yields the protein CASSLVSQNYGYTF. Complete variable domain (other parts from reference TRBV5-1 and TRBJ1-2): KAGVTQTPRYLIKTRGQQVTLSCSPISGHRSVSWYQQTPGQGLQFLFEYFSETQRNKGNFPGRFSGRQFSNSRSEMNVSTLELGDSALYLCASSLVSQNYGYTFGSGTRLTVV.

This chain uses TRBV29-1 with TRBJ1-1, with D tentatively TRBD1 (5 bases). V was shortened by 7 bases and J by 5 bases, with 11 bases between the two germline ends. Looked up from germline, CDR1 is SQVTM and CDR2 is ANQGSEA. CDR3 size: 11 residues. CDR3 sequence reads: CSGGDLTEAFF. The CDR3 DNA follows: TGCAGCGGGGGGGATCTTACTGAAGCTTTCTTT.